The source of this T cell receptor (beta chain) is a study of regulatory T cells in long-lasting Graves disease. The V and J ends lost 7 bases and 3 bases respectively, with 12 bases between them. Germline V gives CDR1 MNHEY, CDR2 SVGEGT. The CDR3 contains 13 residues. A note on this clonotype: As yet, its antigen is unknown.

Time point described: newly diagnosed GD, antithyroid drugs for less than 3 months. Researchers made the TCR library from RNA that was extracted from PBMCs. The study's findings and limits: Persistent patients had more shared public clonotypes (fewer than 3,000) than new patients (around 950). There was favoring of TRBV28, TRBJ1-2 and TRBJ2-5 in persistent disease.

Assembly of TCR beta libraries relied on iRepertoire HTBI primers together with Arm-PCR of CDR3 regions. TCRdb reprocessed the multiplex PCR reads with MiXCR, giving one entry per CDR3 protein. The sample includes approximately 470,000 distinct CDR3 sequences, roughly 15% seen only once; the top ten take 12%. These data also formed part of another study, on T cells in Graves' hyperthyroidism and ophthalmopathy. That study reports: The HTBI primer set was used in a first-round RT-PCR of the TCR CDR3.

The sample in question was peripheral blood mononuclear cells (PBMCs), obtained at new diagnosis, from a patient treated with antithyroid drugs. V and J are TRBV6-2 or TRBV6-3 and TRBJ2-5, with a tentative D call TRBD1 (6 bases). The TCR sequence derives from a man aged 35 to 55 with Graves disease. The CDR3 sequence: CASTPDRKETQYF. The CDR3 DNA reads as TGTGCCAGCACCCCGGACAGAAAAGAGACCCAGTACTTC.